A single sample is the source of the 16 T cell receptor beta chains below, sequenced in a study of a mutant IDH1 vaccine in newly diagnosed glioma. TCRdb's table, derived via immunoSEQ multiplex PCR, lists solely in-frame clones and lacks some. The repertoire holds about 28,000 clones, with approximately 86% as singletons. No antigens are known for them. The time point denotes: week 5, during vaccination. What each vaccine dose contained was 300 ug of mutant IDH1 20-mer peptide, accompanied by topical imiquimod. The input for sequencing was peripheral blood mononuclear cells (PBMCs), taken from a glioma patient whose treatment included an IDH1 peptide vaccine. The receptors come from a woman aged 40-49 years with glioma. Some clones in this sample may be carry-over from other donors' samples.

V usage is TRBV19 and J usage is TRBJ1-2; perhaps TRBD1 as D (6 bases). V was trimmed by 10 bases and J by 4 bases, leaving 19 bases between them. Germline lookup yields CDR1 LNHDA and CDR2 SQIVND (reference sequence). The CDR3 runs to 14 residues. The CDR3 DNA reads TGTGCCACCTTGATGGGGGGCGCTTCCTATGGCTACACCTTC. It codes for CATLMGGASYGYTF.

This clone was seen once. The CDR3 here is CASSQQPNGQGAVGELFF. CDR3 nucleotide sequence: TGTGCCAGCAGCCAGCAGCCAAACGGACAGGGGGCGGTTGGGGAGCTGTTTTTT. The chain carries TRBV4-2 and TRBJ2-2; 11 bases are shared with TRBD1. After removal of 3 bases from V and 8 bases from J, the junction contained 14 bases not matched to a gene. This CDR3 is 18 amino acids long. Germline CDR1 and CDR2: LGHNA and YNFKEQ.

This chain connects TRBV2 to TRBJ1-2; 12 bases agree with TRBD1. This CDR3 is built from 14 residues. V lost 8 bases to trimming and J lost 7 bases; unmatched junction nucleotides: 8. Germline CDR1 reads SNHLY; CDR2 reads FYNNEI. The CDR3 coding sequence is TGTGCCAGCCGGTATGGGGACAGGGGGCTTGGCTACACCTTC. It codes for CASRYGDRGLGYTF. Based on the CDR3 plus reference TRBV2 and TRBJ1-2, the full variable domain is EPEVTQTPSHQVTQMGQEVILRCVPISNHLYFYWYRQILGQKVEFLVSFYNNEISEKSEIFDDQFSVERPDGSNFTLKIRSTKLEDSAMYFCASRYGDRGLGYTFGSGTRLTVV.

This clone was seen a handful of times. CDR3 sequence (DNA): TGTGCCAGTAGTAGGGACAGGGAGAGAACTGAAGCTTTCTTT. It codes for CASSRDRERTEAFF. The chain is built from TRBV19 and TRBJ1-1; 9 bases are a match to TRBD1. The V gene's germline CDR1 is LNHDA and CDR2 SQIVND (reference sequence). The CDR3 length is 14 residues. V shed 4 bases, J shed 5 bases, and the junction held 5 bases outside the gene matches.

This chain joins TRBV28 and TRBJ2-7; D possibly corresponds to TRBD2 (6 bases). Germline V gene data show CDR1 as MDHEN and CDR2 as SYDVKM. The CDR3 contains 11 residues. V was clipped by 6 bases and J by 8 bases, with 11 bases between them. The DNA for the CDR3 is TGTGCCAGCAGCTCCCGGGGGAAGCAGTACTTC. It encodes CASSSRGKQYF.

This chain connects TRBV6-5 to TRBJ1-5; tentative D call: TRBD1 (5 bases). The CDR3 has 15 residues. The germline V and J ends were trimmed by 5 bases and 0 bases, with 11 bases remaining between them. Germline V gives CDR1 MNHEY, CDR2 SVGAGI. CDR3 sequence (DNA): TGTGCCAGCAGTCGTGACAGAGATAGCAATCAGCCCCAGCATTTT. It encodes CASSRDRDSNQPQHF.

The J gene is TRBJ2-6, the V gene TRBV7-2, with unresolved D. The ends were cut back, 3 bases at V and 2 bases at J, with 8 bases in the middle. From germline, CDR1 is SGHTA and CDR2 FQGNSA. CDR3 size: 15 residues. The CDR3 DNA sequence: TGTGCCAGCAGCTTTGGTAGCCCTGGGGCCAACGTCCTGACTTTC. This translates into CASSFGSPGANVLTF. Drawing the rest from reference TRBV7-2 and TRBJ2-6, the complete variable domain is GAGVSQSPSNKVTEKGKDVELRCDPISGHTALYWYRQSLGQGLEFLIYFQGNSAPDKSGLPSDRFSAERTGGSVSTLTIQRTQQEDSAVYLCASSFGSPGANVLTFGAGSRLTVL.

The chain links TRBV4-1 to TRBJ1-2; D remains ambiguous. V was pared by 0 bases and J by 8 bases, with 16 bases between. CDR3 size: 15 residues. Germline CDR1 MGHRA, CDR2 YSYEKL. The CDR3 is CASSQDNTAGWGYTF. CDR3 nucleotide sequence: TGCGCCAGCAGCCAAGATAACACGGCGGGATGGGGCTACACCTTC.

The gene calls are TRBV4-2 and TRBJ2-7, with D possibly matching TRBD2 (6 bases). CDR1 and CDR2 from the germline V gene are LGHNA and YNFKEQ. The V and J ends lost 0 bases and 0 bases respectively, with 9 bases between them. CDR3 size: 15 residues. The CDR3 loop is CASSQDGDFSYEQYF. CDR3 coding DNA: TGTGCCAGCAGCCAAGACGGGGACTTCTCCTACGAGCAGTACTTC.

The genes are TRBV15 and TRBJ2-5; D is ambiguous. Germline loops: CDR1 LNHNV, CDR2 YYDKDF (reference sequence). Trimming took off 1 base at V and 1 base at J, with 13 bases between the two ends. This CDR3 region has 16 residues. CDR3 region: CATSRGEWQLQETQYF. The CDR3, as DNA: TGTGCCACCAGCAGAGGAGAATGGCAGCTCCAAGAGACCCAGTACTTC.

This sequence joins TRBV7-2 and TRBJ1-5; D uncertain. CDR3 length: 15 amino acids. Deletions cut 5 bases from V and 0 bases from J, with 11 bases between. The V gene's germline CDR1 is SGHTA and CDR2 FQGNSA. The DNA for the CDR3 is TGTGCCAGCAGCCCCCCAGGTTATAGCAATCAGCCCCAGCATTTT. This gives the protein CASSPPGYSNQPQHF. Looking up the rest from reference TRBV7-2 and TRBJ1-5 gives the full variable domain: GAGVSQSPSNKVTEKGKDVELRCDPISGHTALYWYRQSLGQGLEFLIYFQGNSAPDKSGLPSDRFSAERTGGSVSTLTIQRTQQEDSAVYLCASSPPGYSNQPQHFGDGTRLSIL.

In nucleotides, the CDR3 is TGTGCCAGCAGTGTATCCCCGGGGAATTCACCCCTCCACTTT. Protein product: CASSVSPGNSPLHF. V is TRBV6-4 and J is TRBJ1-6; D not certain. Trimming removed 4 bases from V and 7 bases from J, with 11 bases in between. CDR3 size: 14 residues. Germline V gene sequence: CDR1 MRHNA, CDR2 SNTAGT.

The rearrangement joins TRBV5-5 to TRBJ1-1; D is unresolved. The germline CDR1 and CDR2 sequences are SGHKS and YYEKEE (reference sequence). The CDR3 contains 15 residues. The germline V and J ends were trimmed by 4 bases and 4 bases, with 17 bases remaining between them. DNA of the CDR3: TGTGCCAGCAGCCCGTATGTGGAAGTTCGCACTGAAGCTTTCTTT. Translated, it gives CASSPYVEVRTEAFF.

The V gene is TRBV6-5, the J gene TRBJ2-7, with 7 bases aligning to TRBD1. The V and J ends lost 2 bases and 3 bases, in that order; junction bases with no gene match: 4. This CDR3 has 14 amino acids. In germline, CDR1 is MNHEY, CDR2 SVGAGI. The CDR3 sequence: CASSYRDSYYEQYF. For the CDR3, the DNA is TGTGCCAGCAGTTACCGGGACAGCTACTACGAGCAGTACTTC.

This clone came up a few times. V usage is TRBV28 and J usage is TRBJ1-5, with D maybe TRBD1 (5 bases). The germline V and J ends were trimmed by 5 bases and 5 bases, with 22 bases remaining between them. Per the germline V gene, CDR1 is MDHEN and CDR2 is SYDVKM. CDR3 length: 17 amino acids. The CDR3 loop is CASSPISGPRGYQPQHF. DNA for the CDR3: TGTGCCAGCAGTCCCATCTCGGGCCCACGGGGGTATCAGCCCCAGCATTTT.

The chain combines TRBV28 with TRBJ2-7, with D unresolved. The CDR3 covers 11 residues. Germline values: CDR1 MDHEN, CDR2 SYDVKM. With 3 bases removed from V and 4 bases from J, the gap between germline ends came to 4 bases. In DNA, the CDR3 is TGTGCCAGCAGTTTGATTTACGAGCAGTACTTC. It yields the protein CASSLIYEQYF.